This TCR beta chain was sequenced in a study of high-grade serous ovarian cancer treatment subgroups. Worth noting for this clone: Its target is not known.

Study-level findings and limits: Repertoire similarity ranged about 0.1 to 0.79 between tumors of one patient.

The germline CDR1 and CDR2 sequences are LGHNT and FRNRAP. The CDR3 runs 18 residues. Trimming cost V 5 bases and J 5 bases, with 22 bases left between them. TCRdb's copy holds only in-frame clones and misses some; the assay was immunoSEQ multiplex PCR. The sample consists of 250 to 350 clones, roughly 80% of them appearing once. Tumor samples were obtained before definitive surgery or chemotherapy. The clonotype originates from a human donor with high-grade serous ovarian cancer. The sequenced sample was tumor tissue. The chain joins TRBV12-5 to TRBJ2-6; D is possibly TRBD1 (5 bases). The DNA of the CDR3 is TGTGCTAGTGGTGATAGGAATGCAGGACAAAGTCGGGCCAACGTCCTGACTTTC. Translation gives CASGDRNAGQSRANVLTF.